Listed below are T cell receptor beta chains from one sample, sequenced in a study of shared clonotypes between healthy human individuals. Generated by immunoSEQ multiplex PCR, the TCRdb table keeps only in-frame clones and is missing some. The table has about 1.5 million clones, approximately 98% seen once. The sample comprised naive CD4+ T cells sorted from blood. Every receptor here comes from a man younger than 40 in good health. The CDR3 runs from the conserved cysteine through the conserved F or W. The order of the fields is clone size, J gene, D gene, V gene, CDR3 protein, CDR3 DNA. A D gene is named only where the DNA matches it firmly. Size is omitted from some rows. Given values are once, few, many or a class for expanded clones.

>-|TRBJ2-1|TRBD2|TRBV7-9
CASSPGTSGRIEQFF
TGTGCCAGCAGCCCGGGGACTAGCGGGAGAATTGAGCAGTTCTTC
>-|TRBJ2-7|TRBD2|TRBV2
CASSELTSGSRLYF
TGTGCCAGCAGTGAATTGACTAGCGGGAGTCGGCTGTACTTC
>-|TRBJ2-1|-|TRBV18
CASSPIAAPPYNEQFF
TGTGCCAGCTCACCAATAGCGGCTCCGCCCTACAATGAGCAGTTCTTC
>-|TRBJ2-1|TRBD2|TRBV6-1
CASRLLAGGPGGFF
TGTGCCAGCAGGTTACTAGCGGGAGGGCCCGGGGGGTTCTTC
>-|TRBJ2-5|TRBD1|TRBV7-9
CASSIGTGQETQYF
TGTGCCAGCAGCATCGGGACAGGTCAAGAGACCCAGTACTTC
>-|TRBJ2-2|TRBD2|TRBV5-1
CASSLARVRASGRSTGELFF
TGCGCCAGCAGCTTGGCTCGCGTTCGGGCTAGCGGGAGGTCCACCGGGGAGCTGTTTTTT
>-|TRBJ2-2|-|TRBV9
CASSVVTAGSTGELFF
TGTGCCAGCAGCGTAGTAACCGCAGGGAGCACCGGGGAGCTGTTTTTT
>-|TRBJ2-7|TRBD1|TRBV6-5
CASTTGTGGYEQYF
TGTGCCAGCACCACAGGGACAGGGGGTTACGAGCAGTACTTC
>-|TRBJ1-5|-|TRBV27
CASSLSPGDQPQHF
TGTGCCAGCAGTTTATCGCCCGGGGATCAGCCCCAGCATTTT
>-|TRBJ1-5|TRBD1|TRBV7-9
CASSLVTGGDHQPQHF
TGTGCCAGCAGCTTAGTGACAGGGGGCGACCATCAGCCCCAGCATTTT
>-|TRBJ2-7|TRBD1|TRBV28
CASSQGVGEQYF
TGTGCCAGCTCTCAGGGGGTGGGAGAGCAGTACTTC
>-|TRBJ2-4|-|TRBV19
CASSKPGLAKNIQYF
TGTGCCAGTAGTAAGCCGGGCCTTGCCAAAAACATTCAGTACTTC
>-|TRBJ2-1|TRBD2|TRBV11-2
CASSLENPGLDYNEQFF
TGTGCCAGCAGCTTAGAAAACCCGGGACTAGACTACAATGAGCAGTTCTTC
>-|TRBJ2-1|-|TRBV6-5
CASGAHEQFF
TGTGCCAGCGGAGCCCATGAGCAGTTCTTC
>-|TRBJ2-5|-|TRBV6-4
CASSATGFSETQYF
TGTGCCAGCAGTGCCACAGGGTTCTCAGAGACCCAGTACTTC
>-|TRBJ2-7|-|TRBV28
CASSQRQAYEQYF
TGTGCCAGCAGCCAGAGACAGGCCTACGAGCAGTACTTC
>once|TRBJ2-7|TRBD1|TRBV14
CASSQGGLRDRYYEQYF
TGTGCCAGCAGCCAAGGTGGGCTCCGGGACAGATACTACGAGCAGTACTTC
>-|TRBJ2-6|-|TRBV2
CATRREGANVLTF
TGTGCCACCAGACGAGAAGGGGCCAACGTCCTGACTTTC
>-|TRBJ2-1|-|TRBV7-8
CASRDPGLGVGSEQFF
TGTGCCAGCAGGGACCCGGGACTCGGGGTTGGGAGTGAGCAGTTCTTC
>-|TRBJ2-2|-|TRBV7-9
CASSRGTGELFF
TGTGCCAGCAGCCGGGGGACCGGGGAGCTGTTTTTT